This T cell receptor (beta chain) was profiled in a study of monozygotic twins with inflammatory bowel disease. About this clonotype: The antigen remains undetermined.

Whole-study findings and limits: In these data, no single strong IBD-associated signal or clonotype received support.

For every sample, eight separate reactions were used to make cDNA. With the 5' RACE reads reprocessed, TCRdb shows one record per CDR3 protein and no DNA. Its clone listing holds some 170,000 distinct CDR3 sequences. This CDR3 region has 17 residues. CDR1 and CDR2 from the germline V gene are DFQATT and SNEGSKA (reference sequence). The chain joins TRBV20-1 to TRBJ2-2; TCRdb proposes TRBD1, but this gene call is untestable without DNA. Sequenced input: blood. This receptor was obtained from a human donor with ulcerative colitis or Crohn's disease, or a healthy co-twin of an affected twin (not recorded which). This chain's CDR3 is CSARDPTGASNTGELFF.